This T cell receptor beta chain stems from a study of blood T cell repertoires in COVID-19. Study details: Sites in the United States, Italy and Spain provided acute and convalescent COVID-19 samples. Nucleic acid was either cDNA or gDNA, and it came from T cells, B-cell-depleted T cells, or PBMCs.

The CDR3 is made up of 16 amino acids. Germline values: CDR1 KGHSH, CDR2 LQKENI. With 5 bases clipped from V and 1 base from J, the junction kept 5 bases outside the gene matches. Original processing notes: Counts of nucleated cells, estimated from reference gene primer amplification, were obtained. Clones were sequenced by immunoSEQ multiplex PCR, and TCRdb holds only the in-frame ones, with some missing. V and J calls and clone size are copied from that table; D and trimming were computed from the DNA. The table lists under 200,000 clones, around 86% of them singletons. The chain is built from TRBV18 and TRBJ1-2; 12 bases are shared with TRBD1. This clonotype was obtained from a man aged 70-80 years with acute or convalescent COVID-19. The sample taken for sequencing was peripheral blood. This CDR3 is CASSEGQGAFNYGYTF. CDR3 nucleotide sequence: TGTGCCAGCTCAGAGGGACAGGGGGCTTTTAACTATGGCTACACCTTC.